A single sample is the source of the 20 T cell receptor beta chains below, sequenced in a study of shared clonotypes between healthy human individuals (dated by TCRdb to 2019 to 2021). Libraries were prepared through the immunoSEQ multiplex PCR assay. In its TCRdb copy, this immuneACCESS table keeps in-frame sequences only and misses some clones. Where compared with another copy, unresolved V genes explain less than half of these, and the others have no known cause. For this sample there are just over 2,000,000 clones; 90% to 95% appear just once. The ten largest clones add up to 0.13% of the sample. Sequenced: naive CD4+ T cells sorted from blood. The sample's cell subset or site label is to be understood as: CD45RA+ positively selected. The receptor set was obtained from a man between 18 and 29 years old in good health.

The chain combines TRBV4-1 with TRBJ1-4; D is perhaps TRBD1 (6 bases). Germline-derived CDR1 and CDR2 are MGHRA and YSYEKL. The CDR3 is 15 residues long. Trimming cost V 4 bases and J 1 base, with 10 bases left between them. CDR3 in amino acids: CASSRPDRTNEKLFF. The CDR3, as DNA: TGCGCCAGCAGCCGGCCGGACAGAACTAATGAAAAACTGTTTTTT.

The CDR3 nucleotides are TGCAGCGTAGAGGCCGGGGAGCTGTTTTTT. Its protein product is CSVEAGELFF. The chain combines TRBV29-1 with TRBJ2-2, with D unresolved. Trimming left V 6 bases short and J 6 bases short, with 5 bases between. The CDR3 has 10 amino acids. CDR1 and CDR2 from the germline V gene are SQVTM and ANQGSEA.

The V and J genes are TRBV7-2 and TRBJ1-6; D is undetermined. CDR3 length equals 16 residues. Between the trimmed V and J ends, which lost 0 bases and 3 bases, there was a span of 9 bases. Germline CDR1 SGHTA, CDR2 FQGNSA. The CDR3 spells CASSLAAGIYNSPLHF. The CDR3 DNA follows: TGTGCCAGCAGCTTAGCGGCAGGTATCTATAATTCACCCCTCCACTTT.

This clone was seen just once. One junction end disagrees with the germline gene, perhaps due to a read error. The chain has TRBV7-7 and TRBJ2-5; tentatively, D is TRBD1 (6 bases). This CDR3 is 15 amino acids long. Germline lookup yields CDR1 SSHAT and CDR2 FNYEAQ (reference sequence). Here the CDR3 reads CASSTTGNRQETQYF. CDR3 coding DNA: TGTGCTAGCAGCACCACAGGGAATAGACAAGAGACCCAGTACTTC.

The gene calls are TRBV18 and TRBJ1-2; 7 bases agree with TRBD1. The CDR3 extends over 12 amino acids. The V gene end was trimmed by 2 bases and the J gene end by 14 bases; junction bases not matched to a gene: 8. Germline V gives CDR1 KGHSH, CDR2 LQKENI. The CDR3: CASSPLQGPLTF. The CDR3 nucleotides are TGTGCCAGCTCACCATTACAGGGGCCCCTTACCTTC.

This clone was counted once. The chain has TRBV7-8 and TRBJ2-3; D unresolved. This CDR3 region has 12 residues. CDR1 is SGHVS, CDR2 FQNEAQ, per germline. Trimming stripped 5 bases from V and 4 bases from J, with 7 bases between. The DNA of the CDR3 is TGTGCCAGCAGCCTCCCTGCAGATACGCAGTATTTT. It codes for CASSLPADTQYF.

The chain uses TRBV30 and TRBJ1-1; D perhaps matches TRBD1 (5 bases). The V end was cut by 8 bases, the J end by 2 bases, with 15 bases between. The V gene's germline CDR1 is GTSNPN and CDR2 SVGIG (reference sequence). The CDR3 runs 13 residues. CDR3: CAAHLRANTEAFF. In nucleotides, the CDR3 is TGTGCCGCACACCTCAGGGCAAACACTGAAGCTTTCTTT.

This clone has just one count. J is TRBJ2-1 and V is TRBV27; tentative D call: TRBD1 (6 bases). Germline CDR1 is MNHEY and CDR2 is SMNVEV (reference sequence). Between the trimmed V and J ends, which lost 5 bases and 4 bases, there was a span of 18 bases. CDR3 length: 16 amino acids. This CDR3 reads CASSPLRQVEYNEQFF. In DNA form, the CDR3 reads TGTGCCAGCAGTCCCCTCAGACAGGTGGAATACAATGAGCAGTTCTTC.

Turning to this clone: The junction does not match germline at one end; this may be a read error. The CDR3 coding sequence is TGTGCCATCAGTGTGGGGGATAATTCACCCCTCCACTTT. Protein sequence: CAISVGDNSPLHF. This chain joins TRBV6-6 and TRBJ1-6, with D possibly TRBD1 on 5 matching bases. This CDR3 is 13 amino acids long. Germline V lookup: CDR1 MNHNY, CDR2 SVGAGI (reference sequence).

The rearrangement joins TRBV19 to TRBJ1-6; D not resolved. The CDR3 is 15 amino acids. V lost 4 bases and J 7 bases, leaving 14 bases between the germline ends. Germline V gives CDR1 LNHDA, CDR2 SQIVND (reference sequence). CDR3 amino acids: CASSSIDMQNSPLHF. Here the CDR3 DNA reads TGTGCCAGTAGTAGTATTGACATGCAGAATTCACCCCTCCACTTT.

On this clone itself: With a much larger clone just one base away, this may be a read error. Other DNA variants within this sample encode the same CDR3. CDR3 in amino acids: CASSRGSSYEQYF. CDR3 sequence (DNA): TGTGCCAGCAGTCGCGGGAGCTCCTACGAGCAGTACTTC. This rearrangement joins TRBV6-5 to TRBJ2-7, with TRBD2 identical over 7 bases. Germline V gene lookup returns CDR1 MNHEY and CDR2 SVGAGI. V lost 5 bases, J lost 0 bases, and 1 base stayed unmatched. This CDR3 is 13 amino acids long.

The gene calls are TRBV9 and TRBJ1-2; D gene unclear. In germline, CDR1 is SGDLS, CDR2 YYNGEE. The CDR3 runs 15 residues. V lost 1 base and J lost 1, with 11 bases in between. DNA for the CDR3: TGTGCCAGCAGCGTAACCCCCGGGGATAACTATGGCTACACCTTC. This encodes CASSVTPGDNYGYTF.

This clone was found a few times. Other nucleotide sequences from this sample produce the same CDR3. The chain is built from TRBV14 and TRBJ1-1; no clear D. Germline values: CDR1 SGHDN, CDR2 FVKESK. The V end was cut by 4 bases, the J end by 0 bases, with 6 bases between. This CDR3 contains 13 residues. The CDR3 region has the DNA TGTGCCAGCAGCCCCAGCTTGAACACTGAAGCTTTCTTT. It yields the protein CASSPSLNTEAFF.

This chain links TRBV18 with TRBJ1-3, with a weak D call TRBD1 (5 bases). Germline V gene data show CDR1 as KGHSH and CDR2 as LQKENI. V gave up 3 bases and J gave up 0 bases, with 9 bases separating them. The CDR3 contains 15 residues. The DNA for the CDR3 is TGTGCCAGCTCACCCCAGGGACCCTCTGGAAACACCATATATTTT. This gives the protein CASSPQGPSGNTIYF.

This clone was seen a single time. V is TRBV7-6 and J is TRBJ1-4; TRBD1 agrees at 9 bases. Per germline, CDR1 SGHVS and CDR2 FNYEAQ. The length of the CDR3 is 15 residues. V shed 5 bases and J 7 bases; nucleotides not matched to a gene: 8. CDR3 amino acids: CASSPGGQGGEKLFF. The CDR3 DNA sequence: TGTGCCAGCAGCCCGGGGGGACAGGGAGGTGAAAAACTGTTTTTT.

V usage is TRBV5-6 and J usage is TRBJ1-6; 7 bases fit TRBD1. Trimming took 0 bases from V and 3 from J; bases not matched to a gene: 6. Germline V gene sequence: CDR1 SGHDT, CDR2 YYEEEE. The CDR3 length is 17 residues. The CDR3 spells CASSLARGANYNSPLHF. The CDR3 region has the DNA TGTGCCAGCAGCTTGGCCAGGGGGGCCAACTATAATTCACCCCTCCACTTT. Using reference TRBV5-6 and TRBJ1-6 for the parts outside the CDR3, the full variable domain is DAGVTQSPTHLIKTRGQQVTLRCSPKSGHDTVSWYQQALGQGPQFIFQYYEEEERQRGNFPDRFSGHQFPNYSSELNVNALLLGDSALYLCASSLARGANYNSPLHFGNGTRLTVT.

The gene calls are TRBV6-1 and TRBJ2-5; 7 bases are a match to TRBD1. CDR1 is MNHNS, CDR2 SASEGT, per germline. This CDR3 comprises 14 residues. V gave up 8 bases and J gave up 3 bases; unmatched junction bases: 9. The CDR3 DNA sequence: TGTGCCAGCGGCGGCCAGGGGGTTGAAGAGACCCAGTACTTC. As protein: CASGGQGVEETQYF.

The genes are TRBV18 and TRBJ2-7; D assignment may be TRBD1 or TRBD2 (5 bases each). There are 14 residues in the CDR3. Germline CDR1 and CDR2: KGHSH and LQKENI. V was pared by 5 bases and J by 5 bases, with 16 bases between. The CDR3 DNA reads TGTGCCAGCTCAAAGGGACCCGCCCTGGACGAGCAGTACTTC. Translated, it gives CASSKGPALDEQYF.

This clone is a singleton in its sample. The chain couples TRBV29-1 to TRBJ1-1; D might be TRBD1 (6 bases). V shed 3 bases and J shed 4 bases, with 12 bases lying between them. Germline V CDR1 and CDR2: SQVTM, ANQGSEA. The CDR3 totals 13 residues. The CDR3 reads CSVEVWGATEAFF. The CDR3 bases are TGCAGCGTTGAGGTATGGGGGGCCACTGAAGCTTTCTTT.

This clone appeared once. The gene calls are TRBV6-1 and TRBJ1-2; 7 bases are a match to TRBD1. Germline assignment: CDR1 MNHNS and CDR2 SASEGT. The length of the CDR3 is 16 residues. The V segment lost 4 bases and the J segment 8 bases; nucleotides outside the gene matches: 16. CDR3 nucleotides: TGTGCCAGCAGTGCCGCCGACAGGGAACGATTGGGGGGCTACACCTTC. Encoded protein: CASSAADRERLGGYTF.